The 10 T cell receptor beta chains below come from one sample, sequenced in a study of T cells in Graves' hyperthyroidism and ophthalmopathy. Amplification yielded TCR beta CDR3 regions, with RNA transcripts as the source. A first-round RT-PCR of the TCR CDR3 used the HTBI primer set. TCRdb ran MiXCR on the multiplex PCR reads and lists one entry per CDR3 protein. The profile shows approximately 720,000 distinct CDR3 sequences, about 19% of them singletons. Sequencing used blood. All receptors come from a woman in her 50s with Graves' hyperthyroidism that later progressed to Graves' ophthalmopathy.

A few counts support this clonotype. V is TRBV5-1 and J is TRBJ1-6; no clear D gene. V was shortened by 0 bases and J by 14 bases, with 12 bases between the two germline ends. CDR1 SGHRS and CDR2 YFSETQ come from the germline V gene. The CDR3 spans 13 residues. CDR3 bases: TGCGCCAGCAGCTTGGCTCCTGACGGATCCCTCCACTTT. Amino acid sequence: CASSLAPDGSLHF.

CDR3 coding DNA: TGTGCCTGGAGTCCTCGCTCGACAGGCTACTATGGCTACACCTTC. Amino acid sequence: CAWSPRSTGYYGYTF. The chain links TRBV30 to TRBJ1-2, with a weak D call TRBD1 (6 bases). The CDR3 is made up of 15 amino acids. Per the germline V gene, CDR1 is GTSNPN and CDR2 is SVGIG (reference sequence). The V and J ends lost 2 bases and 3 bases respectively, with 16 bases between them. Supplemented by reference TRBV30 and TRBJ1-2, the full variable domain reads SQTIHQWPATLVQPVGSPLSLECTVEGTSNPNLYWYRQAAGRGLQLLFYSVGIGQISSEVPQNLSASRPQDRQFILSSKKLLLSDSGFYLCAWSPRSTGYYGYTFGSGTRLTVV.

The DNA for the CDR3 is TGTGCCACCAGCAGTTCGACAGGGGGGGATGGCTACACCTTC. Translating it yields CATSSSTGGDGYTF. The chain uses TRBV15 and TRBJ1-2; 9 nucleotides match TRBD1. The CDR3 consists of 14 residues. The junction had 5 bases not matched to a gene; V was cut back by 3 bases and J by 6 bases. Germline values: CDR1 LNHNV, CDR2 YYDKDF (reference sequence).

This clonotype was observed a handful of times. The V and J genes are TRBV5-4 and TRBJ2-5, with TRBD1 matching over 7 bases. The CDR3 is 16 residues long. V gave up 4 bases and J gave up 1 base; unmatched junction bases: 10. The germline V gene has CDR1 SGHNT and CDR2 YYREEE (reference sequence). CDR3 in DNA: TGTGCCAGCAGCGAAGCCGGGACAGTCTTCCAAGAGACCCAGTACTTC. It translates to CASSEAGTVFQETQYF.

This clonotype was seen a handful of times. V is TRBV6-1 and J is TRBJ2-7; weak D call: TRBD1 (5 bases). The CDR3 extends over 13 amino acids. The V and J ends lost 3 bases and 5 bases respectively, with 11 bases between them. Germline V gene lookup returns CDR1 MNHNS and CDR2 SASEGT. CDR3 region: CASSDQGRDEQYF. CDR3 sequence (DNA): TGTGCCAGCAGTGATCAGGGCAGGGACGAGCAGTACTTC.

This rearrangement joins TRBV4-1 to TRBJ2-2, with TRBD1 matching over 8 bases. The CDR3 consists of 15 residues. With V trimmed by 10 bases and J by 6 bases, 13 bases remained unmatched. CDR1 is MGHRA and CDR2 is YSYEKL in the germline V gene. The CDR3 DNA follows: TGCGCCACCTCCCCCCCAGGGGGCCCGGCCGGGGAGCTGTTTTTT. Its translation: CATSPPGGPAGELFF.

V and J are TRBV6-1 and TRBJ2-7; 12 bases match TRBD1. Germline V gene sequence: CDR1 MNHNS, CDR2 SASEGT. The CDR3 spans 15 residues. With 6 bases clipped from V and 6 bases from J, the junction kept 9 bases outside the gene matches. The CDR3 is CASSAPGQGAFEQYF. The CDR3 DNA follows: TGTGCCAGCAGCGCTCCGGGACAGGGGGCATTCGAGCAGTACTTC.

This clonotype appeared many times. The chain couples TRBV18 to TRBJ2-7, with 8 bases that match TRBD2. Germline trimming cut 0 bases from V and 1 base from J; bases unmatched to any gene: 8. CDR3 length equals 17 residues. CDR1 and CDR2 (germline): KGHSH, LQKENI. The CDR3 is CASSPPNQRGMSYEQYF. DNA for the CDR3: TGTGCCAGCTCACCACCAAACCAGCGGGGGATGTCCTACGAGCAGTACTTC.

There are a few counts of this clonotype. The genes are TRBV10-2 and TRBJ1-1, with D possibly TRBD1 on 5 matching bases. There are 14 residues in the CDR3. Trimming cost V 7 bases and J 1 base, with 13 bases left between them. Germline CDR1 and CDR2: WSHSY and SAAADI. CDR3 residues: CASITTASNTEAFF. DNA for the CDR3: TGCGCCAGCATTACGACAGCTTCGAACACTGAAGCTTTCTTT.

This clonotype has a handful of counts. V usage is TRBV12-5 and J usage is TRBJ1-2; 12 nucleotides align to TRBD1. The junction had 8 bases not matched to a gene; V was cut back by 1 base and J by 2 bases. CDR1 is LGHNT, CDR2 FRNRAP, per germline. CDR3 size: 18 residues. The CDR3 region is CASGLAFSGTGGNYGYTF. The CDR3 DNA is TGTGCTAGTGGTTTGGCTTTCTCCGGGACAGGGGGCAACTATGGCTACACCTTC. The whole variable domain, filled in from reference TRBV12-5 and TRBJ1-2, reads DARVTQTPRHKVTEMGQEVTMRCQPILGHNTVFWYRQTMMQGLELLAYFRNRAPLDDSGMPKDRFSAEMPDATLATLKIQPSEPRDSAVYFCASGLAFSGTGGNYGYTFGSGTRLTVV.